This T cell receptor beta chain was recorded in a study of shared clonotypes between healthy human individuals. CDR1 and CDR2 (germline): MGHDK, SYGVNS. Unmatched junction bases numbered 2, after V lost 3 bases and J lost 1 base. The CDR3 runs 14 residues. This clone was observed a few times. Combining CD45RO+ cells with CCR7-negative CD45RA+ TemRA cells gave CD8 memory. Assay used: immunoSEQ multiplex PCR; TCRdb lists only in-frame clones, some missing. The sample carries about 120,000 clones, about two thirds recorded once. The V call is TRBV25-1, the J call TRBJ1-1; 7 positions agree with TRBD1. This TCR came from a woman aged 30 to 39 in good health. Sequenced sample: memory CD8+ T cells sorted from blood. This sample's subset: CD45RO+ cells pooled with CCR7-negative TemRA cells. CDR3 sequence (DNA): TGTGCCAGCAGTGACGGGACAGAGAACACTGAAGCTTTCTTT. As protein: CASSDGTENTEAFF.